Presented here are 3 T cell receptor beta chains from one specimen sequenced in a study of cytomegalovirus exposure and HLA in healthy donors. PCR primers comprised 60 Vbeta and 13 Jbeta primers. Assay: immunoSEQ multiplex PCR; the TCRdb copy retains only in-frame clones and omits some. The table includes about 140,000 clones, 78% detected once. The sample comprised PBMCs. These receptors came from a female donor in good health and CMV-seronegative.

V gene TRBV4-1 combines with J gene TRBJ2-7; a weak D match, TRBD2 (6 bases). The CDR3 length is 15 residues. The V gene lost 0 bases and the J gene lost 2 bases, with 11 bases spanning the gap. Germline values: CDR1 MGHRA, CDR2 YSYEKL. CDR3 in amino acids: CASSQDWGGPYEQYF. CDR3 nucleotide sequence: TGCGCCAGCAGCCAAGATTGGGGAGGCCCCTACGAGCAGTACTTC.

The chain combines TRBV7-8 with TRBJ2-5; 9 bases match TRBD1. With V trimmed by 1 base and J by 2 bases, 8 bases remained unmatched. The CDR3 has 17 residues. CDR1 is SGHVS and CDR2 is FQNEAQ in the germline V gene. The CDR3 DNA follows: TGTGCCAGCAGCTTAGGGGCCGGGACAGGGATTCAAGAGACCCAGTACTTC. Its protein product is CASSLGAGTGIQETQYF. Complete variable domain (other parts from reference TRBV7-8 and TRBJ2-5): GAGVSQSPRYKVAKRGQDVALRCDPISGHVSLFWYQQALGQGPEFLTYFQNEAQLDKSGLPSDRFFAERPEGSVSTLKIQRTQQEDSAVYLCASSLGAGTGIQETQYFGPGTRLLVL.

This rearrangement joins TRBV10-3 to TRBJ1-1; 9 bases align to TRBD1. The CDR3 extends over 15 amino acids. The V and J ends lost 10 bases and 1 base, in that order; junction bases with no gene match: 10. The germline CDR1 and CDR2 sequences are ENHRY and SYGVKD. CDR3 protein: CATLQGAWANTEAFF. The CDR3 DNA reads as TGTGCCACGTTACAGGGGGCGTGGGCGAACACTGAAGCTTTCTTT.